These 21 T cell receptor beta chains were all obtained from the same sample, sequenced in a study of blood T cell repertoires in COVID-19. TCRdb's copy holds only in-frame clones and misses some; the assay was immunoSEQ multiplex PCR. Of a few hundred thousand clones listed, 75% to 90% are singletons. Sequenced sample: PBMCs or T cells enriched from blood (not recorded which). All receptors derive from a man aged 25-45 years who had recovered from COVID-19.

The chain uses TRBV29-1 and TRBJ2-2; 16 bases align to TRBD2. There are 17 residues in the CDR3. Germline V gene data show CDR1 as SQVTM and CDR2 as ANQGSEA. Trimming at V came to 4 bases and at J to 0 bases, leaving 2 bases not matched to a gene. The CDR3 protein is CSVAGLAGGTNTGELFF. In nucleotides, the CDR3 is TGCAGCGTTGCGGGACTAGCGGGGGGGACGAACACCGGGGAGCTGTTTTTT.

The J gene is TRBJ2-7, the V gene TRBV10-3; 7 bases are a match to TRBD2. V gave up 7 bases and J gave up 0 bases; unmatched junction bases: 9. Germline CDR1 is ENHRY and CDR2 is SYGVKD. The CDR3 has 15 residues. The chain's CDR3 is CAIMGQERGSYEQYF. The CDR3 DNA reads TGTGCCATCATGGGTCAAGAGCGGGGCTCCTACGAGCAGTACTTC.

CDR3 loop: CASSSTLASTDTQYF. CDR3 DNA sequence: TGTGCCAGCAGCTCCACTCTAGCGAGCACAGATACGCAGTATTTT. The chain recombines TRBV12-1 with TRBJ2-3; no DNA check was done on the table's D call, TRBD2. TRBV12-1 is a listed pseudogene. The CDR3 covers 15 residues.

The chain employs TRBV2 and TRBJ1-2; tentative D call: TRBD1 (5 bases). The CDR3 spans 13 residues. V lost 4 bases, J lost 4 bases, and 10 bases lay in between. The germline V gene has CDR1 SNHLY and CDR2 FYNNEI. In nucleotides, the CDR3 is TGTGCCAGCAGTGCAGCAGGGAGCTATGGCTACACCTTC. Translation gives CASSAAGSYGYTF.

This rearrangement joins TRBV12-3 or TRBV12-4 to TRBJ1-2, with TRBD1 as a possible D gene (5 bases). This CDR3 has 11 amino acids. V lost 5 bases, J lost 9 bases, and 10 bases lay in between. The CDR3 reads CASSTGGSYTF. In DNA, the CDR3 is TGTGCCAGCAGTACAGGTGGGAGCTACACCTTC.

J is TRBJ2-7 and V is TRBV18, with 11 nucleotides matching TRBD1. The V gene end was trimmed by 0 bases and the J gene end by 2 bases; junction bases not matched to a gene: 6. The CDR3 covers 17 residues. Per the germline V gene, CDR1 is KGHSH and CDR2 is LQKENI. The CDR3 nucleotides read TGTGCCAGCTCACCACCCTTAGGACAGGGGGCAACCTACGAGCAGTACTTC. Residues: CASSPPLGQGATYEQYF.

The gene calls are TRBV6-5 and TRBJ2-5; the D gene is possibly TRBD2 (6 bases). V lost 6 bases and J lost 1, with 9 bases in between. This CDR3 is 13 amino acids long. CDR1 and CDR2 from the germline V gene are MNHEY and SVGAGI. The CDR3 DNA reads TGTGCCAGCAGGGGGGGAGGCCAAGAGACCCAGTACTTC. This codes for CASRGGGQETQYF.

V and J are TRBV18 and TRBJ1-4; perhaps TRBD1 as D (6 bases). CDR3 size: 13 residues. Germline V lookup: CDR1 KGHSH, CDR2 LQKENI. V was cut by 2 bases and J by 6 bases, with 7 bases left in between. CDR3 amino acids: CASSPGGDEKLFF. CDR3 DNA sequence: TGTGCCAGCTCACCAGGGGGCGATGAAAAACTGTTTTTT.

This chain connects TRBV10-3 to TRBJ2-5, with 8 positions matching TRBD2. J lost 6 bases, V lost 1 base, and 7 bases had no gene match. The CDR3 spans 15 residues. Germline V gene lookup returns CDR1 ENHRY and CDR2 SYGVKD. The CDR3 here is CAISEYTSGRKTQYF. In DNA, the CDR3 is TGTGCCATCAGTGAGTACACGAGCGGGAGAAAGACCCAGTACTTC.

The chain employs TRBV18 and TRBJ1-6; D gene ambiguous. CDR1 KGHSH and CDR2 LQKENI come from the germline V gene. The CDR3 spans 17 residues. V lost 2 bases and J 0 bases, leaving 11 bases between the germline ends. The chain's CDR3 is CASSPSPPSSYNSPLHF. CDR3 bases: TGTGCCAGCTCACCAAGCCCGCCGAGCTCCTATAATTCACCCCTCCACTTT.

This chain joins TRBV7-2 and TRBJ2-1; 8 nucleotides match TRBD2. J lost 6 bases, V lost 6 bases, and 7 bases had no gene match. This CDR3 spans 14 amino acids. Per the germline V gene, CDR1 is SGHTA and CDR2 is FQGNSA. In nucleotides, the CDR3 is TGTGCCAGCAGTCGACTAGCGCCTCTCAATGAGCAGTTCTTC. This gives the protein CASSRLAPLNEQFF.

The V call is TRBV3-1 (or the pseudogene TRBV3-2), the J call TRBJ2-1; 7 bases align to TRBD2. The CDR3 runs to 15 residues. Germline assignment: CDR1 LGHDT and CDR2 YNNKEL (reference sequence). The V segment lost 4 bases and the J segment 9 bases; nucleotides outside the gene matches: 12. The CDR3 protein is CASSPQKTSVGEQFF. CDR3 nucleotides: TGTGCCAGCAGCCCCCAAAAAACTAGCGTGGGTGAGCAGTTCTTC.

This clone was counted a single time. The chain couples TRBV27 to TRBJ2-5; D not certain. CDR3 length: 17 amino acids. Germline values: CDR1 MNHEY, CDR2 SMNVEV (reference sequence). Trimming cost V 5 bases and J 2 bases, with 21 bases left between them. The CDR3: CASSPNMRQKAQETQYF. The CDR3 DNA follows: TGTGCCAGCAGTCCAAATATGCGCCAGAAAGCGCAAGAGACCCAGTACTTC.

The chain combines TRBV9 with TRBJ1-3; 7 nucleotides align to TRBD1. Germline V gene data show CDR1 as SGDLS and CDR2 as YYNGEE. The ends lost 5 bases at V and 2 bases at J; junction bases unmatched: 1. CDR3 length: 13 residues. The CDR3 protein is CASRGQPGNTIYF. The CDR3 region has the DNA TGTGCCAGCAGGGGACAGCCTGGAAACACCATATATTTT.

The chain carries TRBV10-1 and TRBJ1-2; 8 bases match TRBD1. Germline loops: CDR1 WNHNN, CDR2 SYGVQD (reference sequence). The CDR3 length is 13 residues. The junction had 10 bases not matched to a gene; V was cut back by 7 bases and J by 9 bases. CDR3 loop: CASKGPDRGSYTF. The CDR3 DNA reads as TGCGCCAGCAAAGGCCCAGACAGGGGTAGCTACACCTTC.

This sequence joins TRBV27 and TRBJ2-3; D remains ambiguous. The V and J ends lost 5 bases and 1 base respectively, with 7 bases between them. From germline, CDR1 is MNHEY and CDR2 SMNVEV (reference sequence). The length of the CDR3 is 13 residues. The CDR3 sequence: CASSPYGTDTQYF. The CDR3 DNA reads as TGTGCCAGCAGTCCCTATGGCACAGATACGCAGTATTTT.

The chain couples TRBV4-1 to TRBJ2-7, with 9 bases fitting TRBD1. This CDR3 is 16 amino acids long. The germline gives CDR1 MGHRA, CDR2 YSYEKL. The V segment lost 3 bases and the J segment 2 bases; nucleotides outside the gene matches: 8. CDR3 DNA: TGCGCCAGCAGCCAGGGTGGGACAGGGAGCGCCTACGAGCAGTACTTC. Protein product: CASSQGGTGSAYEQYF.

The CDR3 coding sequence is TGTGCCAGCAGCGTAGGGGACAGGGTTTCGGAGACCCAGTACTTC. Protein: CASSVGDRVSETQYF. The V and J genes are TRBV9 and TRBJ2-5, with 9 bases fitting TRBD1. Germline assignment: CDR1 SGDLS and CDR2 YYNGEE. J was trimmed by 5 bases and V by 0 bases; bases with no gene match: 5. The CDR3 has 15 amino acids.

This chain connects TRBV13 to TRBJ2-6; a possible D gene is TRBD1 (6 bases). This CDR3 region has 15 residues. Trimming pared 5 bases from V and 1 base from J, leaving 9 bases between. Germline CDR1 and CDR2: PRHDT and FYEKMQ (reference sequence). The chain's CDR3 is CASSPGDSGANVLTF. The CDR3 DNA reads TGTGCCAGCAGCCCAGGGGATTCTGGGGCCAACGTCCTGACTTTC.

This chain links TRBV28 with TRBJ2-3; D may be TRBD1 (5 bases). Trimming took off 8 bases at V and 8 bases at J, with 17 bases between the two ends. The germline CDR1 and CDR2 sequences are MDHEN and SYDVKM. The CDR3 has 13 residues. The CDR3 bases are TGTGCCAGCCACGACAGCCCGCTGATTACGCAGTATTTT. This gives the protein CASHDSPLITQYF.

This chain uses TRBV7-9 with TRBJ1-3; D remains ambiguous. Trimming took 3 bases from V and 5 from J, leaving 11 bases between them. Germline values: CDR1 SEHNR, CDR2 FQNEAQ (reference sequence). There are 14 residues in the CDR3. CDR3 DNA: TGTGCCAGCAGCTTTAGCATGTCCCGAAACACCATATATTTT. Its protein is CASSFSMSRNTIYF.